The T cell receptor beta chain described here comes from a study of T cells in Graves' hyperthyroidism and ophthalmopathy. The CDR3 loop spans 16 amino acids. Germline V gives CDR1 LNHDA, CDR2 SQIVND (reference sequence). Deletions cut 4 bases from V and 4 bases from J, with 19 bases between. TCR beta CDR3 region amplification was performed from RNA transcripts. The HTBI set primed first-round TCR CDR3 RT-PCR. TCRdb redid the calling of the multiplex PCR reads with MiXCR, one entry per CDR3 protein. Among about 340,000 distinct CDR3 sequences listed, 21% were seen once. This clonotype was counted between two and nine times.

This chain uses TRBV19 with TRBJ1-2; maybe TRBD1 (6 bases). The sample comprised blood. The TCR comes from a woman between 50 and 59 years old with Graves' hyperthyroidism. The CDR3 DNA reads TGTGCCAGTAGTAGCCCTCACAGGGAATCGCGCTATGGCTACACCTTC. Protein: CASSSPHRESRYGYTF.